A single T cell receptor beta chain is shown here with its context. These data are taken from a study of blood T cell repertoires in COVID-19. Assay used: immunoSEQ multiplex PCR; TCRdb lists only in-frame clones, some missing. The data show approximately 87,000 clones, roughly 80% seen once. Sequenced sample: peripheral blood. The sequence was obtained from a woman aged 80 or over with acute or convalescent COVID-19.

The CDR3 region is CASGLVRGQTETGELFF. DNA for the CDR3: TGTGCTAGTGGTTTGGTAAGGGGCCAGACGGAAACCGGGGAGCTGTTTTTT. The rearrangement uses TRBV12-5 and TRBJ2-2; maybe TRBD1 (5 bases). The CDR3 covers 17 residues. V was trimmed by 0 bases and J by 5 bases, leaving 16 bases between them. Germline loops: CDR1 LGHNT, CDR2 FRNRAP.